Below, 22 T cell receptor beta chains from the same sample are listed, as sequenced in a study of regulatory T cells in long-lasting Graves disease. Both iRepertoire HTBI primers and Arm-PCR of CDR3 regions were used to build the TCR beta libraries. One entry per CDR3 protein results from TCRdb running MiXCR on the multiplex PCR reads. Of around 250,000 distinct CDR3 sequences in the sample, over 20% were seen once. The time point was: newly diagnosed GD, antithyroid drugs for less than 3 months. PBMCs provided the RNA from which the TCR library was made. This specimen consisted of peripheral blood mononuclear cells (PBMCs), obtained at new diagnosis, from a patient treated with antithyroid drugs. The receptors shown here come from a female donor with Graves disease.

The table lists this clonotype with many counts. The rearrangement uses TRBV10-2 and TRBJ2-1; perhaps D is TRBD1 or TRBD2 (6 bases each). Trimming cost V 5 bases and J 1 base, with 12 bases left between them. The germline V gene encodes CDR1 WSHSY and CDR2 SAAADI. The CDR3 is 15 residues long. Written as DNA, the CDR3 is TGCGCCAGCAGTACAGGGACTCCTTCCTACAATGAGCAGTTCTTC. Its protein is CASSTGTPSYNEQFF.

This clonotype was seen at least ten times. This chain connects TRBV7-2 to TRBJ1-2; possibly TRBD1 for D (6 bases). Per the germline V gene, CDR1 is SGHTA and CDR2 is FQGNSA. V lost 9 bases to trimming and J lost 3 bases, with 11 bases between them. The CDR3 has 12 amino acids. The CDR3 coding sequence is TGTGCCAGTAAACAGGGTGACTATGGCTACACCTTC. Protein product: CASKQGDYGYTF.

This clonotype was counted many times. The rearrangement joins TRBV20-1 to TRBJ2-7; 8 nucleotides line up with TRBD2. CDR1 is DFQATT, CDR2 SNEGSKA, per germline (reference sequence). V dropped 3 bases and J dropped 3; count of bases not matched to a gene: 7. This CDR3 has 14 residues. CDR3: CSARDSGAYYEQYF. In DNA form, the CDR3 reads TGCAGTGCTAGGGATAGCGGGGCATACTACGAGCAGTACTTC.

This clonotype was detected many times. The chain recombines TRBV12-3 or TRBV12-4 with TRBJ1-1; the D is unclear. The CDR3 contains 13 residues. Trimming removed 3 bases at V and 0 bases at J, with 5 bases between. Written as DNA, the CDR3 is TGTGCCAGCAGTTTTTCCATGAACACTGAAGCTTTCTTT. This gives the protein CASSFSMNTEAFF.

This clonotype was found a few times. The rearrangement links TRBV11-3 to TRBJ1-6; D gene ambiguous. CDR1 is SGHNT, CDR2 YENEEA, per germline. Trimming took off 8 bases at V and 5 bases at J, with 10 bases between the two ends. The CDR3 has 13 residues. Here the CDR3 reads CASAYRDNSPLHF. The CDR3 nucleotides read TGTGCCAGCGCGTACAGAGATAATTCACCCCTCCACTTT.

This clonotype was seen a handful of times. This chain connects TRBV6-1 to TRBJ2-2, with D hard to call. Trimming shortened V by 7 bases and J by 0 bases, and 12 bases separated the two germline ends. The germline V gene has CDR1 MNHNS and CDR2 SASEGT. The CDR3 has 15 amino acids. CDR3 region: CASKYTYTNTGELFF. CDR3 DNA sequence: TGTGCCAGCAAATACACGTACACGAACACCGGGGAGCTGTTTTTT.

This clonotype was seen ten or more times. The chain carries TRBV2 and TRBJ1-3; D perhaps matches TRBD1 (6 bases). Deletions cut 10 bases from V and 3 bases from J, with 16 bases between. CDR1 and CDR2 from the germline V gene are SNHLY and FYNNEI. The length of the CDR3 is 14 residues. In DNA, the CDR3 is TGTGCCACCGACCGTGGACAGAATGGAAACACCATATATTTT. Translating gives CATDRGQNGNTIYF.

This clonotype was detected many times. V and J are TRBV7-2 and TRBJ1-1, with D uncertain. Germline CDR1 SGHTA, CDR2 FQGNSA. This CDR3 region has 13 residues. V gave up 1 base and J gave up 8 bases, with 11 bases separating them. CDR3 residues: CASSLGILTEAFF. The CDR3 DNA reads TGTGCCAGCAGCTTAGGTATTTTGACAGAAGCTTTCTTT. The whole variable domain, filled in from reference TRBV7-2 and TRBJ1-1, reads GAGVSQSPSNKVTEKGKDVELRCDPISGHTALYWYRQSLGQGLEFLIYFQGNSAPDKSGLPSDRFSAERTGGSVSTLTIQRTQQEDSAVYLCASSLGILTEAFFGQGTRLTVV.

This clonotype was seen many times. Here the CDR3 DNA reads TGTGCCAGCAGGCCGACTAGCGGGGGTGAGGAGACCCAGTACTTC. Translating it yields CASRPTSGGEETQYF. J is TRBJ2-5 and V is TRBV28; 12 nucleotides align to TRBD2. CDR3 length: 15 residues. V lost 6 bases and J lost 5; bases outside the gene matches: 7. Germline CDR1 reads MDHEN; CDR2 reads SYDVKM.

This clonotype was counted at least ten times. This chain joins TRBV6-1 and TRBJ2-7; TRBD1 aligns across 7 bases. From germline, CDR1 is MNHNS and CDR2 SASEGT. The CDR3 consists of 13 residues. Germline trimming cut 7 bases from V and 3 bases from J; bases unmatched to any gene: 6. The CDR3 reads CASNDRDLYEQYF. The CDR3 bases are TGTGCCAGCAATGACAGGGATCTCTACGAGCAGTACTTC.

This clonotype was detected ten times or more. The V and J genes are TRBV15 and TRBJ1-1; no clear D. V was cut by 1 base and J by 1 base, with 7 bases left in between. CDR3 length equals 14 residues. Germline CDR1 reads LNHNV; CDR2 reads YYDKDF (reference sequence). CDR3 sequence (DNA): TGTGCCACCAGCAGAGTAGGCAAGAACACTGAAGCTTTCTTT. Its protein is CATSRVGKNTEAFF. The full variable domain, with the rest looked up from reference TRBV15 and TRBJ1-1, is DAMVIQNPRYQVTQFGKPVTLSCSQTLNHNVMYWYQQKSSQAPKLLFHYYDKDFNNEADTPDNFQSRRPNTSFCFLDIRSPGLGDTAMYLCATSRVGKNTEAFFGQGTRLTVV.

The V and J genes are TRBV6-1 and TRBJ2-3; the D gene is possibly TRBD2 (5 bases). Germline V CDR1 and CDR2: MNHNS, SASEGT. V dropped 5 bases and J dropped 3 bases, with 9 bases sitting between them. The CDR3 has 13 residues. This CDR3 is CASSPDLTDTQYF. In DNA form, the CDR3 reads TGTGCCAGCAGTCCGGACTTAACAGATACGCAGTATTTT.

This clonotype was seen many times. This chain joins TRBV5-1 and TRBJ2-7; no reliable D call. In germline, CDR1 is SGHRS, CDR2 YFSETQ. There are 13 residues in the CDR3. V lost 5 bases, J lost 0 bases, and 9 bases lay in between. The CDR3 DNA reads TGCGCCAGCAGAAGGGATTACTCCTACGAGCAGTACTTC. Encoded protein: CASRRDYSYEQYF.

This clonotype was observed at least ten times. V and J are TRBV4-2 and TRBJ1-2; a possible D gene is TRBD1 (6 bases). The CDR3 spans 15 residues. Germline CDR1 reads LGHNA; CDR2 reads YNFKEQ. Trimming removed 1 base from V and 2 bases from J, with 11 bases in between. CDR3 in amino acids: CASSQATGTNYGYTF. DNA of the CDR3: TGTGCCAGCAGCCAAGCAACAGGGACGAACTATGGCTACACCTTC.

This clonotype was seen at least ten times. The chain uses TRBV30 and TRBJ1-5; perhaps TRBD1 as D (6 bases). Germline-derived CDR1 and CDR2 are GTSNPN and SVGIG (reference sequence). V lost 3 bases, J lost 6 bases, and 18 bases lay in between. The length of the CDR3 is 15 residues. The CDR3 sequence: CAWRRRGQWGQPQHF. For the CDR3, the DNA is TGTGCCTGGAGACGCCGGGGACAATGGGGTCAGCCCCAGCATTTT. Filled out from reference TRBV30 and TRBJ1-5, the complete variable domain reads SQTIHQWPATLVQPVGSPLSLECTVEGTSNPNLYWYRQAAGRGLQLLFYSVGIGQISSEVPQNLSASRPQDRQFILSSKKLLLSDSGFYLCAWRRRGQWGQPQHFGDGTRLSIL.

The CDR3 DNA sequence: TGTGCCAGCAGCTTCGGGGGCCACTACAATGAGCAGTTCTTC. The encoded protein is CASSFGGHYNEQFF. This chain links TRBV7-9 with TRBJ2-1; either TRBD1 or TRBD2 may supply D (6 bases each). CDR3 length equals 14 residues. The V end lost 3 bases, the J end lost 3 bases, and 9 bases lay between the germline ends. Germline values: CDR1 SEHNR, CDR2 FQNEAQ (reference sequence).

In its sample, this clonotype was seen a few times. V is TRBV5-1 and J is TRBJ1-1; 8 bases fit TRBD1. Germline trimming cut 0 bases from V and 5 bases from J; bases unmatched to any gene: 15. In germline, CDR1 is SGHRS, CDR2 YFSETQ. The CDR3 runs 18 residues. The CDR3 bases are TGCGCCAGCAGCTTGGGATGGTCAGGGGGCGACCGAGGTACTGAAGCTTTCTTT. Translated: CASSLGWSGGDRGTEAFF.

At least ten counts were recorded for this clonotype. The V gene is TRBV3-1, the J gene TRBJ1-6; D remains unclear. Germline CDR1 is LGHDT and CDR2 is YNNKEL (reference sequence). With 3 bases removed from V and 10 bases from J, the gap between germline ends came to 16 bases. The CDR3 is 15 residues long. The CDR3 protein is CASSQRHRVGSPLHF. CDR3 in DNA: TGTGCCAGCAGCCAGCGACACCGCGTCGGCTCACCCCTCCACTTT.

This chain joins TRBV7-2 and TRBJ1-6, with 9 positions matching TRBD1. CDR1 is SGHTA, CDR2 FQGNSA, per germline. There are 14 residues in the CDR3. Trimming cost V 5 bases and J 10 bases; bases outside gene matches: 6. In DNA form, the CDR3 reads TGTGCCAGCAGCCCCGGGACAGGGTACTCACCCCTCCACTTT. Its protein is CASSPGTGYSPLHF.

This clonotype was observed many times. The chain combines TRBV6-2 or TRBV6-3 with TRBJ2-7, with TRBD1 matching over 7 bases. Germline V gene lookup returns CDR1 MNHEY and CDR2 SVGEGT. The CDR3 has 14 residues. V trimming: 2 bases; J trimming: 2 bases; junction bases outside the gene matches: 3. CDR3 region: CASSYEGGAYEQYF. The CDR3, as DNA: TGTGCCAGCAGTTACGAAGGGGGCGCCTACGAGCAGTACTTC.

Worth noting for this clonotype: This clone may be a read error of a much larger clone one base away. This sequence joins TRBV5-1 and TRBJ1-6, with a tentative D call TRBD1 (5 bases). This CDR3 contains 15 residues. In germline, CDR1 is SGHRS, CDR2 YFSETQ. The CDR3: CAGSLGVLGDSPLHF. DNA of the CDR3: TGCGCCGGCAGCTTGGGGGTATTGGGGGATTCACCCCTCCACTTT.

On this clonotype itself: With only one base between it and a far larger clone, this is likely a read error. The CDR3 DNA is TGTGCCAGCAGACTGACTAGCGGGGGGGCCGGGGAGCAGTACTTC. This encodes CASRLTSGGAGEQYF. The chain links TRBV2 to TRBJ2-7; 14 bases agree with TRBD2. Per germline, CDR1 SNHLY and CDR2 FYNNEI. This CDR3 is built from 15 residues. With 6 bases clipped from V and 7 bases from J, the junction kept 8 bases outside the gene matches.